The 27 T cell receptor beta chains reported below all come from one sample, sequenced in a study of vaccination and CD4 T cells after COVID-19. Antigens of these TCRs are unknown. Treatment given: approximately nine-day PBMC culture with coronavirus spike peptide pools or control peptides (ViraFEST assay). The Oncomine TCR Beta short-read assay was applied to DNA of cultured CD4+ T cells. TCRdb passed the PCR reads through MiXCR, listing each CDR3 protein once. The sample records 9,500 to 10,000 distinct CDR3 sequences, 51% being singletons. Input material: CD4+ T cells from blood, cultured in vitro. The receptors stem from a human donor who had recovered from COVID-19.

This rearrangement joins TRBV20-1 to TRBJ2-7, with 7 positions matching TRBD2. CDR1 and CDR2 from the germline V gene are DFQATT and SNEGSKA (reference sequence). V dropped 2 bases and J dropped 2; count of bases not matched to a gene: 9. This CDR3 contains 15 residues. In DNA form, the CDR3 reads TGCAGTGCTAGACCCAAAACAGGACTAGCCTACGAGCAGTACTTC. This encodes CSARPKTGLAYEQYF.

This rearrangement joins TRBV6-1 to TRBJ2-1; TRBD2 matches 7 bases. CDR3 length equals 15 residues. V was pared by 6 bases and J by 6 bases, with 11 bases of the junction left unmatched. Germline-derived CDR1 and CDR2 are MNHNS and SASEGT. In nucleotides, the CDR3 is TGTGCCAGCAGCCGGGGGGACTACAATGGCAATGAGCAGTTCTTC. Residues: CASSRGDYNGNEQFF.

This sequence joins TRBV20-1 and TRBJ2-1, with 9 bases that match TRBD1. The CDR3 runs to 16 residues. V lost 3 bases to trimming and J lost 5 bases; unmatched junction nucleotides: 11. Germline V lookup: CDR1 DFQATT, CDR2 SNEGSKA (reference sequence). This CDR3 reads CSARGGRGQGNNEQFF. The DNA for the CDR3 is TGCAGTGCTAGGGGCGGAAGGGGACAGGGAAACAATGAGCAGTTCTTC.

This clonotype has more than one count but fewer than ten. The rearrangement links TRBV7-2 to TRBJ1-1; tentatively, D is TRBD1 (5 bases). The germline V gene has CDR1 SGHTA and CDR2 FQGNSA. The CDR3 has 15 amino acids. V was trimmed by 3 bases and J by 0 bases, leaving 11 bases between them. This CDR3 is CASSFTGTMNTEAFF. The DNA for the CDR3 is TGTGCCAGCAGCTTTACCGGGACCATGAACACTGAAGCTTTCTTT. The full variable domain, completed using reference TRBV7-2 and TRBJ1-1, is GAGVSQSPSNKVTEKGKDVELRCDPISGHTALYWYRQSLGQGLEFLIYFQGNSAPDKSGLPSDRFSAERTGGSVSTLTIQRTQQEDSAVYLCASSFTGTMNTEAFFGQGTRLTVV.

The chain combines TRBV24-1 with TRBJ2-6; D gene ambiguous. CDR1 is KGHDR and CDR2 is SFDVKD in the germline V gene. V shed 12 bases and J shed 0 bases, with 11 bases lying between them. The CDR3 length is 14 residues. Here the CDR3 DNA reads TGTGCCGCGTCATCATCCTCTGGGGCCAACGTCCTGACTTTC. Protein product: CAASSSSGANVLTF.

The chain joins TRBV21-1 to TRBJ1-1. TRBV21-1 is a known pseudogene. This CDR3 comprises 17 residues. CDR3 protein: CASSKMGGGNADTEAFF. CDR3 nucleotides: TGTGCCAGCAGCAAAATGGGAGGGGGGAACGCAGACACTGAAGCTTTCTTT.

In this sample, this clonotype turned up a few times. J is TRBJ1-2 and V is TRBV20-1; 7 nucleotides align to TRBD1. J gave up 0 bases and V 5 bases, and 6 bases lay outside the gene matches. The germline CDR1 and CDR2 sequences are DFQATT and SNEGSKA (reference sequence). This CDR3 comprises 14 residues. DNA for the CDR3: TGCAGTGCTCCCCGGACAGGAACTAACTATGGCTACACCTTC. It is translated as CSAPRTGTNYGYTF.

This clonotype was seen a few times. The J gene is TRBJ2-7, the V gene TRBV6-1; TRBD1 agrees at 7 bases. Germline CDR1 reads MNHNS; CDR2 reads SASEGT. The CDR3 sequence is 14 residues long. With 7 bases clipped from V and 2 bases from J, the junction kept 8 bases outside the gene matches. CDR3 residues: CASTSAGGPYEQYF. CDR3 nucleotides: TGTGCCAGCACCTCCGCAGGGGGACCCTACGAGCAGTACTTC.

This sequence joins TRBV5-1 and TRBJ1-1; TRBD1 agrees at 8 bases. This CDR3 contains 15 residues. CDR1 and CDR2 from the germline V gene are SGHRS and YFSETQ. V trimming: 5 bases; J trimming: 3 bases; junction bases outside the gene matches: 9. Here the CDR3 DNA reads TGCGCCAGCAGTTACTCACCGGGACAGGACACTGAAGCTTTCTTT. Its translation is CASSYSPGQDTEAFF.

This clonotype has just a few counts. This sequence joins TRBV20-1 and TRBJ1-3, with a weak D call TRBD1 (5 bases). Trimming left V 6 bases short and J 0 bases short, with 24 bases between. Looked up from germline, CDR1 is DFQATT and CDR2 is SNEGSKA (reference sequence). The CDR3 consists of 18 residues. The CDR3: CSAPRWGDWGSSGNTIYF. The CDR3 coding sequence is TGCAGTGCGCCTCGGTGGGGGGACTGGGGAAGCTCTGGAAACACCATATATTTT.

The V and J genes are TRBV20-1 and TRBJ1-3; maybe TRBD1 (5 bases). CDR1 and CDR2 (germline): DFQATT, SNEGSKA (reference sequence). The CDR3 loop spans 14 amino acids. Trimming shortened V by 1 base and J by 4 bases, and 11 bases separated the two germline ends. CDR3 bases: TGCAGTGCTAGAGGAAGGGGATCCGGAAACACCATATATTTT. This codes for CSARGRGSGNTIYF.

This chain uses TRBV20-1 with TRBJ2-1, with 12 bases that match TRBD2. V lost 4 bases, J lost 6 bases, and 13 bases stayed unmatched. Germline loops: CDR1 DFQATT, CDR2 SNEGSKA (reference sequence). The CDR3 length is 17 residues. The CDR3 region is CSATGTSGSLPSNEQFF. The CDR3 DNA reads TGCAGTGCTACCGGGACTAGCGGGTCTTTGCCCTCCAATGAGCAGTTCTTC.

The chain uses TRBV20-1 and TRBJ2-5, with D perhaps matching TRBD1 or TRBD2 (5 bases each). V shed 5 bases and J shed 4 bases, with 14 bases lying between them. The CDR3 sequence is 13 residues long. The germline CDR1 and CDR2 sequences are DFQATT and SNEGSKA (reference sequence). The CDR3 DNA follows: TGCAGTGCTTGGGGACGGGATGGAGAGACCCAGTACTTC. Residues: CSAWGRDGETQYF.

The CDR3 sequence is CSARAGPQETQYF. Here the CDR3 DNA reads TGCAGTGCCCGAGCCGGGCCCCAAGAGACCCAGTACTTC. The genes are TRBV20-1 and TRBJ2-5, with unresolved D. With 6 bases removed from V and 1 base from J, the gap between germline ends came to 12 bases. The CDR3 length is 13 residues. In germline, CDR1 is DFQATT, CDR2 SNEGSKA (reference sequence).

This sequence joins TRBV29-1 and TRBJ1-2; no definite D call. Per germline, CDR1 SQVTM and CDR2 ANQGSEA. V was trimmed by 4 bases and J by 8 bases, leaving 20 bases between them. The CDR3 spans 14 residues. The CDR3 reads CSVASVEDFGGYTF. CDR3 in DNA: TGCAGCGTTGCTTCGGTGGAGGATTTCGGCGGCTACACCTTC.

V and J are TRBV19 and TRBJ2-1; D might be TRBD1 or TRBD2, each matching 6 bases. The germline CDR1 and CDR2 sequences are LNHDA and SQIVND (reference sequence). V gave up 6 bases and J gave up 5 bases, with 17 bases separating them. CDR3 length equals 15 residues. The CDR3 nucleotides read TGTGCCAGTAGGGGAGGACAGAGGGGAAACAATGAGCAGTTCTTC. This translates into CASRGGQRGNNEQFF.

In DNA form, the CDR3 reads TGTGCCAGCAGCTCAGGGACAGGGTTTAAACAGCCCCAGCATTTT. Translation gives CASSSGTGFKQPQHF. The chain links TRBV27 to TRBJ1-5, with 9 bases lining up with TRBD1. The CDR3 runs to 15 residues. V gave up 6 bases and J gave up 7 bases; unmatched junction bases: 10. The germline CDR1 and CDR2 sequences are MNHEY and SMNVEV (reference sequence).

As DNA, the CDR3 is TGTGCCAGTAGTTGGGACAGGGTTACTACGGGCTACACCTTC. It encodes CASSWDRVTTGYTF. V gene TRBV19 combines with J gene TRBJ1-2, with TRBD1 matching 9 bases. The CDR3 is made up of 14 amino acids. With V trimmed by 5 bases and J by 8 bases, 9 bases remained unmatched. Germline V gene sequence: CDR1 LNHDA, CDR2 SQIVND (reference sequence).

This clonotype showed up just once. The chain links TRBV20-1 to TRBJ2-1, with a weak D call TRBD1 (6 bases). Trimming pared 6 bases from V and 6 bases from J, leaving 18 bases between. The germline gives CDR1 DFQATT, CDR2 SNEGSKA (reference sequence). The CDR3 runs to 14 residues. The chain's CDR3 is CSALGHAAGNEQFF. As DNA, the CDR3 is TGCAGTGCCTTGGGACACGCCGCCGGCAATGAGCAGTTCTTC.

This chain links TRBV30 with TRBJ1-2; 8 bases line up with TRBD1. The germline gives CDR1 GTSNPN, CDR2 SVGIG (reference sequence). V lost 2 bases to trimming and J lost 3 bases; unmatched junction nucleotides: 8. The CDR3 is 15 amino acids. As DNA, the CDR3 is TGTGCCTGGAGTTACCAGGGGGCGGGGTACTATGGCTACACCTTC. Amino acid sequence: CAWSYQGAGYYGYTF. Using reference TRBV30 and TRBJ1-2 for the parts outside the CDR3, the full variable domain is SQTIHQWPATLVQPVGSPLSLECTVEGTSNPNLYWYRQAAGRGLQLLFYSVGIGQISSEVPQNLSASRPQDRQFILSSKKLLLSDSGFYLCAWSYQGAGYYGYTFGSGTRLTVV.

This clonotype was counted between two and nine times. The chain couples TRBV7-2 to TRBJ2-7, with D perhaps TRBD1 (6 bases). Trimming stripped 5 bases from V and 1 base from J, with 9 bases between. Germline V gene data show CDR1 as SGHTA and CDR2 as FQGNSA. The CDR3 is 13 amino acids. The CDR3 spells CASSQDRSYEQYF. CDR3 DNA sequence: TGTGCCAGCAGCCAGGACAGATCCTACGAGCAGTACTTC.

In its sample, this clonotype was seen a few times. This chain links TRBV20-1 with TRBJ1-1, with D possibly matching TRBD1 (5 bases). V was trimmed by 2 bases and J by 0 bases, leaving 16 bases between them. The CDR3 length is 16 residues. Germline CDR1 reads DFQATT; CDR2 reads SNEGSKA (reference sequence). The DNA of the CDR3 is TGCAGTGCTAGACTGCAGGGAGGGTGGGTGAACACTGAAGCTTTCTTT. Its protein is CSARLQGGWVNTEAFF.

This clonotype was observed a handful of times. The chain carries TRBV6-1 and TRBJ2-7; D assignment may be TRBD1 or TRBD2 (7 bases each). This CDR3 is 16 amino acids long. V dropped 4 bases and J dropped 3 bases, with 19 bases sitting between them. Germline loops: CDR1 MNHNS, CDR2 SASEGT. The CDR3 sequence: CASSVRGGTVIYEQYF. The CDR3 nucleotides read TGTGCCAGCAGTGTAAGGGGAGGGACAGTAATCTACGAGCAGTACTTC.

The genes are TRBV20-1 and TRBJ2-1; 12 bases line up with TRBD2. The J segment lost 6 bases and the V segment lost 3 bases, leaving 12 bases of the junction unmatched. Per the germline V gene, CDR1 is DFQATT and CDR2 is SNEGSKA (reference sequence). The CDR3 is 17 residues long. CDR3 protein: CSARDYRSSGGANEQFF. DNA of the CDR3: TGCAGTGCTAGGGACTATCGGTCTAGCGGGGGGGCCAATGAGCAGTTCTTC.

In its sample, this clonotype was seen once. The rearrangement joins TRBV18 to TRBJ1-6; 8 positions match TRBD1. The CDR3 loop spans 13 amino acids. Germline V CDR1 and CDR2: KGHSH, LQKENI. With V trimmed by 2 bases and J by 13 bases, 4 bases remained unmatched. The CDR3 protein is CASSPDRGSPLHF. In DNA form, the CDR3 reads TGTGCCAGCTCACCAGACAGGGGTTCTCCCCTCCACTTT.

Only a few counts were recorded for this clonotype. The genes are TRBV7-2 and TRBJ1-2, with D hard to call. The CDR3 is 14 residues long. V was clipped by 1 base and J by 3 bases, with 9 bases between them. CDR1 SGHTA and CDR2 FQGNSA come from the germline V gene. The CDR3 reads CASSLVRSHYGYTF. The CDR3 coding sequence is TGTGCCAGCAGCTTAGTGAGGTCGCACTATGGCTACACCTTC. The entire variable domain, with the rest obtained from reference TRBV7-2 and TRBJ1-2, is as follows: GAGVSQSPSNKVTEKGKDVELRCDPISGHTALYWYRQSLGQGLEFLIYFQGNSAPDKSGLPSDRFSAERTGGSVSTLTIQRTQQEDSAVYLCASSLVRSHYGYTFGSGTRLTVV.

V gene TRBV11-3 combines with J gene TRBJ2-1, with TRBD2 identical over 12 bases. V trimming: 3 bases; J trimming: 11 bases; junction bases outside the gene matches: 17. Germline CDR1 is SGHNT and CDR2 is YENEEA. CDR3 length equals 18 residues. CDR3 bases: TGTGCCAGCAGCTTTATACCCGGACTAGCGGGGTCAGGGGGGAAGCAGTTCTTC. Amino acid sequence: CASSFIPGLAGSGGKQFF.